These 28 T cell receptor beta chains came from one sample sequenced in a study of T cells in Graves' hyperthyroidism and ophthalmopathy (dated by TCRdb to between 2019 and 2020). The receptor library was made with multiplex PCR. Sequenced on an Illumina HiSeq 2000. The TCR beta CDR3 regions were amplified from the RNA transcripts. The TCR CDR3 was subjected to a first round of RT-PCR using the HTBI primer set and the Qiagen OneStep RT-PCR kit. Using fastp trimming at Q25 and MiXCR clonotype assembly, TCRdb reanalyzed the public sequencing data and kept in-frame beta chains. For every CDR3 protein sequence, its rows merge into one entry that carries the most common genes and DNA. The sample yields roughly 630,000 distinct CDR3 sequences; about a sixth were counted once. Under 7.5% of the sample belongs to the ten largest clones. The material sequenced was blood. The receptors come from a woman under 40 with Graves' hyperthyroidism.

This clonotype was picked up many times. The genes are TRBV2 and TRBJ2-3, with 8 bases matching TRBD2. The V gene end was trimmed by 5 bases and the J gene end by 0 bases; junction bases not matched to a gene: 1. CDR3 length: 14 amino acids. In germline, CDR1 is SNHLY, CDR2 FYNNEI. The CDR3 region is CASSTSGSTDTQYF. The DNA of the CDR3 is TGTGCCAGCAGTACTAGCGGTAGCACAGATACGCAGTATTTT.

The chain uses TRBV11-2 and TRBJ2-3; 7 positions match TRBD1. Germline V lookup: CDR1 SGHAT, CDR2 FQNNGV. The CDR3 runs to 17 residues. V dropped 1 base and J dropped 1; count of bases not matched to a gene: 8. CDR3 loop: CASSLGQGLSRTDTQYF. The CDR3 coding sequence is TGTGCCAGCAGCTTAGGACAGGGCTTGTCCCGCACAGATACGCAGTATTTT. The variable domain in full, completed from reference TRBV11-2 and TRBJ2-3, reads EAGVAQSPRYKIIEKRQSVAFWCNPISGHATLYWYQQILGQGPKLLIQFQNNGVVDDSQLPKDRFSAERLKGVDSTLKIQPAKLEDSAVYLCASSLGQGLSRTDTQYFGPGTRLTVL.

On this clonotype itself: A single base separates this from a much larger clone, so it may be a read error. V and J are TRBV28 and TRBJ1-1; D possibly corresponds to TRBD1 (5 bases). The CDR3 totals 14 residues. Trimming removed 8 bases at V and 11 bases at J, with 24 bases between. In germline, CDR1 is MDHEN, CDR2 SYDVKM. The CDR3 protein is CASVQEPLGYRAFF. Here the CDR3 DNA reads TGTGCCAGCGTACAGGAGCCTCTCGGCTACAGGGCTTTCTTT.

This chain joins TRBV24-1 and TRBJ2-1, with D perhaps matching TRBD1 (5 bases). Trimming removed 2 bases from V and 8 bases from J, with 15 bases in between. This CDR3 is 15 amino acids long. From germline, CDR1 is KGHDR and CDR2 SFDVKD. DNA of the CDR3: TGTGCCACCAGTGATTCCCTGAGTAGCAGGGATGAGCAGTTCTTC. It is translated as CATSDSLSSRDEQFF.

This clonotype was seen repeatedly, ten times or more. The V gene is TRBV10-3, the J gene TRBJ1-1; weak D call: TRBD1 (5 bases). The CDR3 totals 16 residues. The ends were cut back, 7 bases at V and 1 base at J, with 19 bases in the middle. In germline, CDR1 is ENHRY, CDR2 SYGVKD. CDR3 sequence: CAITRASRGSNTEAFF. The CDR3 DNA reads TGTGCCATCACCCGCGCCAGTCGGGGCTCGAACACTGAAGCTTTCTTT.

This sequence joins TRBV20-1 and TRBJ1-1; 9 nucleotides match TRBD1. Germline V gives CDR1 DFQATT, CDR2 SNEGSKA (reference sequence). Trimming removed 0 bases from V and 3 bases from J; junction bases left unmatched: 5. CDR3 size: 15 residues. The CDR3 region is CSARDTGGLDTEAFF. CDR3 bases: TGCAGTGCTAGAGATACAGGGGGCCTCGACACTGAAGCTTTCTTT.

This clonotype was seen ten or more times. The V gene is TRBV28, the J gene TRBJ1-1, with 7 bases aligning to TRBD1. V shed 5 bases, J shed 4 bases, and the junction held 7 bases outside the gene matches. The CDR3 consists of 14 residues. Germline V CDR1 and CDR2: MDHEN, SYDVKM. DNA for the CDR3: TGTGCCAGCAGTCCCCCCGACAGGGCCACTGAAGCTTTCTTT. This translates into CASSPPDRATEAFF.

Worth noting for this clonotype: The junction and the germline gene differ at one end; a read error may be behind it. The V and J genes are TRBV12-5 and TRBJ1-1; D is perhaps TRBD1 (5 bases). CDR1 and CDR2 from the germline V gene are LGHNT and FRNRAP. The CDR3 length is 14 residues. The CDR3 region is CASVPSGANTEASF. Written as DNA, the CDR3 is TGTGCTAGTGTCCCCTCCGGGGCGAACACTGAAGCTTCCTTT.

Concerning this clonotype: This could be a read error, since a much larger clone is one nucleotide away. This rearrangement joins TRBV7-9 to TRBJ2-2, with TRBD2 matching over 7 bases. There are 15 residues in the CDR3. CDR1 and CDR2 (germline): SEHNR, FQNEAQ (reference sequence). V was pared by 6 bases and J by 3 bases, with 7 bases of the junction left unmatched. The CDR3 is CASSYRGEHTGELFF. CDR3 nucleotide sequence: TGTGCCAGCAGTTACCGGGGGGAGCACACCGGGGAGCTGTTTTTT.

This clonotype was observed at least ten times. The genes are TRBV18 and TRBJ2-3; 8 bases are a match to TRBD2. The CDR3 is made up of 13 amino acids. Trimming at V came to 5 bases and at J to 7 bases, leaving 5 bases not matched to a gene. Germline CDR1 and CDR2: KGHSH and LQKENI. This CDR3 is CASSKSGSYTQYF. The CDR3 DNA reads TGTGCCAGCTCAAAAAGCGGGAGTTATACGCAGTATTTT. The full variable domain, in which reference TRBV18 and TRBJ2-3 provide the parts outside the CDR3, is NAGVMQNPRHLVRRRGQEARLRCSPMKGHSHVYWYRQLPEEGLKFMVYLQKENIIDESGMPKERFSAEFPKEGPSILRIQQVVRGDSAAYFCASSKSGSYTQYFGPGTRLTVL.

About this clonotype itself: A much larger clone sits a single nucleotide away, making a read error possible. The chain recombines TRBV19 with TRBJ1-2; D remains unclear. The CDR3 length is 13 residues. Germline CDR1 is LNHDA and CDR2 is SQIVND (reference sequence). CDR3 in amino acids: CASSIVGNYGYAF. The CDR3 DNA reads as TGTGCCAGTAGTATAGTTGGAAACTATGGCTACGCCTTC.

This clonotype was observed once. A read error may produce the germline difference seen at one junction end. The chain has TRBV6-9 and TRBJ2-1; 7 positions agree with TRBD2. The CDR3 consists of 15 residues. The germline CDR1 and CDR2 sequences are MNHGY and SVAAGI. CDR3 in DNA: TGTGCCAGCAGTTACATAGCGGGCTCCTACAATGAGCAGCTCTTC. This encodes CASSYIAGSYNEQLF.

There are many counts of this clonotype. V is TRBV4-1 and J is TRBJ2-5; TRBD2 matches at 7 bases. This CDR3 has 15 amino acids. J gave up 6 bases and V 6 bases, and 13 bases lay outside the gene matches. Germline loops: CDR1 MGHRA, CDR2 YSYEKL. CDR3 coding DNA: TGCGCCAGCAGGCCTCAGGGAGGGGCGGTTAAGACCCAGTACTTC. Protein: CASRPQGGAVKTQYF.

This clonotype was seen many times. The V call is TRBV7-2, the J call TRBJ2-3; a weak D match, TRBD2 (6 bases). CDR3 size: 16 residues. Germline V gene data show CDR1 as SGHTA and CDR2 as FQGNSA. V was clipped by 5 bases and J by 4 bases, with 19 bases between them. Written as DNA, the CDR3 is TGTGCCAGCAGCAGAGGGCTACTAGCTAGCGCAGATACGCAGTATTTT. Its translation is CASSRGLLASADTQYF.

This clonotype came up a few times. V gene TRBV4-1 combines with J gene TRBJ2-2; 12 bases are a match to TRBD2. CDR1 is MGHRA and CDR2 is YSYEKL in the germline V gene. CDR3 length equals 16 residues. With 3 bases clipped from V and 5 bases from J, the junction kept 4 bases outside the gene matches. CDR3 sequence: CASSQTSGRGTGELFF. The CDR3 region has the DNA TGCGCCAGCAGCCAGACTAGCGGGAGAGGTACCGGGGAGCTGTTTTTT.

Comments on this clonotype: An end of the junction does not agree with germline; a read error may underlie this. The chain has TRBV28 and TRBJ2-7; 7 nucleotides agree with TRBD2. The CDR3 spans 15 residues. CDR1 is MDHEN, CDR2 SYDVKM, per germline. CDR3 sequence: CASSLSAGDLYEQHF. Written as DNA, the CDR3 is TGTGCCAGCAGTTTATCGGCGGGAGATCTATACGAGCAGCACTTC.

To note about this clonotype: This may be a read error: a much more frequent sequence differs by one nucleotide. The chain carries TRBV12-5 and TRBJ2-3; no definite D call. The CDR3 runs 13 residues. The germline gives CDR1 LGHNT, CDR2 FRNRAP. The CDR3 region has the DNA TGTGCTAGTGGTTTGCCCAACACAGATACGCAGTGTTTT. Amino acid sequence: CASGLPNTDTQCF. Drawing the rest from reference TRBV12-5 and TRBJ2-3, the complete variable domain is DARVTQTPRHKVTEMGQEVTMRCQPILGHNTVFWYRQTMMQGLELLAYFRNRAPLDDSGMPKDRFSAEMPDATLATLKIQPSEPRDSAVYFCASGLPNTDTQCFGPGTRLTVL.

This clonotype was seen many times. The CDR3, as DNA: TGTGCCAGCAGTCCCGGGACTAGCGATGAGCAGTTCTTC. Protein product: CASSPGTSDEQFF. This chain links TRBV7-6 with TRBJ2-1, with TRBD2 identical over 10 bases. The length of the CDR3 is 13 residues. The germline gives CDR1 SGHVS, CDR2 FNYEAQ. V was clipped by 6 bases and J by 8 bases; unmatched bases: 4.

This clonotype was detected only a few times. The rearrangement joins TRBV6-5 to TRBJ1-4; D gene uncertain. From germline, CDR1 is MNHEY and CDR2 SVGAGI. CDR3 size: 13 residues. Trimming took off 4 bases at V and 7 bases at J, with 10 bases between the two ends. The CDR3 region is CASSLSVVEKLFF. CDR3 bases: TGTGCCAGCAGTTTGTCCGTTGTTGAAAAACTGTTTTTT.

This clonotype has ten or more counts. V is TRBV7-9 and J is TRBJ2-1; 12 bases line up with TRBD2. The germline V gene has CDR1 SEHNR and CDR2 FQNEAQ (reference sequence). The J segment lost 5 bases and the V segment lost 5 bases, leaving 7 bases of the junction unmatched. The CDR3 is made up of 16 amino acids. CDR3 loop: CASSHQLAGGNNEQFF. CDR3 nucleotide sequence: TGTGCCAGCAGCCACCAACTAGCGGGAGGTAACAATGAGCAGTTCTTC.

This clonotype was observed a handful of times. The rearrangement uses TRBV4-1 and TRBJ2-7; D is undetermined. Per germline, CDR1 MGHRA and CDR2 YSYEKL. The CDR3 runs 14 residues. The V end was cut by 0 bases, the J end by 2 bases, with 8 bases between. CDR3 loop: CASSQDSEAYEQYF. DNA for the CDR3: TGCGCCAGCAGCCAAGATAGTGAGGCCTACGAGCAGTACTTC.

This clonotype was detected once. Just one base apart from a much larger clone, this may be a read error. Lacking the conserved final phenylalanine or tryptophan, this CDR3 likely reflects a read error. V usage is TRBV24-1 and J usage is TRBJ1-1; no firm D call. The V and J ends lost 4 bases and 3 bases respectively, with 8 bases between them. This CDR3 has 13 amino acids. Germline CDR1 KGHDR, CDR2 SFDVKD. CDR3 in DNA: TGTGCCACCAGTGACCCAACAGACACTGAAGCTTTCCTT. Translated: CATSDPTDTEAFL.

Details on this clonotype: A much larger clonotype is one base distant, so this may be a read error. The chain has TRBV20-1 and TRBJ2-7; TRBD1 is a possible D gene (5 bases). Looked up from germline, CDR1 is DFQATT and CDR2 is SNEGSKA (reference sequence). The CDR3 is made up of 11 amino acids. The CDR3 spells CSAREVGLQHF. In nucleotides, the CDR3 is TGCAGTGCTAGAGAGGTGGGGCTGCAGCACTTC.

The chain has TRBV7-6 and TRBJ2-7, with 12 bases lining up with TRBD2. The germline gives CDR1 SGHVS, CDR2 FNYEAQ. V gave up 7 bases and J gave up 3 bases; unmatched junction bases: 7. This CDR3 contains 15 residues. This CDR3 is CASKLAGGLSYEQYF. The CDR3 DNA is TGTGCCAGCAAACTAGCGGGAGGTTTGAGCTACGAGCAGTACTTC.

This clonotype showed up many times. V gene TRBV7-8 combines with J gene TRBJ1-5, with 7 bases that match TRBD1. V was clipped by 4 bases and J by 4 bases; unmatched bases: 7. Germline values: CDR1 SGHVS, CDR2 FQNEAQ. The length of the CDR3 is 15 residues. Written as DNA, the CDR3 is TGTGCCAGCAGCTGGGCCGGGACAGAAAATCAGCCCCAGCATTTT. Translation gives CASSWAGTENQPQHF.

Ten or more counts support this clonotype. The CDR3 spells CASWATGTVQFF. As DNA, the CDR3 is TGTGCCAGCTGGGCCACCGGAACGGTGCAGTTCTTC. The chain is built from TRBV6-1 and TRBJ2-1; D is undetermined. Looked up from germline, CDR1 is MNHNS and CDR2 is SASEGT. Trimming left V 8 bases short and J 12 bases short, with 17 bases between. CDR3 length equals 12 residues.

This chain links TRBV14 with TRBJ2-1; TRBD2 agrees at 14 bases. The CDR3 is made up of 19 amino acids. The V segment lost 3 bases and the J segment 3 bases; nucleotides outside the gene matches: 10. Germline CDR1 is SGHDN and CDR2 is FVKESK. CDR3 nucleotides: TGTGCCAGCAGCCAGTCCGGGACTAGCGGGAGACTATACTACAATGAGCAGTTCTTC. Protein product: CASSQSGTSGRLYYNEQFF.

This clonotype occurred a few times. The chain couples TRBV27 to TRBJ2-2; D is possibly TRBD1 (6 bases). This CDR3 is built from 14 residues. Germline V gives CDR1 MNHEY, CDR2 SMNVEV (reference sequence). The V end lost 3 bases, the J end lost 5 bases, and 10 bases lay between the germline ends. The CDR3 region has the DNA TGTGCCAGCAGTTTCAGGGGCCGGACCGGGGAGCTGTTTTTT. Translation: CASSFRGRTGELFF.